These T cell receptor beta chains were read from a single sample in a study of blood T cell repertoires in COVID-19. The data were produced by immunoSEQ multiplex PCR, yet TCRdb's version contains in-frame clones alone and is incomplete. Among some 320,000 clones listed, approximately 89% were seen once. The sample consisted of PBMCs or T cells enriched from blood (not recorded which). The receptors shown here come from a woman under 40 who had recovered from COVID-19. Each CDR3 is given with its conserved first and last residue. The order of the fields is clone size, J gene, V gene, D gene, CDR3 DNA, CDR3 protein. The D gene is left open where the match is weak. Size is omitted from some rows. Given values are once, few, many or a class for expanded clones.

- | TRBJ1-4 | TRBV30 | TRBD1 | TGTGCCTGGAGTGGTTTGGCAGGGGGTTTCGGGGAAAAACTGTTTTTT | CAWSGLAGGFGEKLFF
once | TRBJ2-5 | TRBV28 | TRBD2 | TGTGCCAGCAGGTCCGGGGGGGCCCCAGAGACCCAGTACTTC | CASRSGGAPETQYF
- | TRBJ2-7 | TRBV27 | TRBD1 | TGTGCCAGCAGTTTATCCGGGACAGGGGGCACCTACGAGCAGTACTTC | CASSLSGTGGTYEQYF
- | TRBJ1-2 | TRBV20-1 | - | TGCAGTGCTAGCCAGTTCTATGGCTACACCTTC | CSASQFYGYTF
- | TRBJ2-1 | TRBV6-1 | TRBD1 | TGTGCCAGCACCCCGGGACAGGTATACAATGAGCAGTTCTTC | CASTPGQVYNEQFF
- | TRBJ2-2 | TRBV10-3 | TRBD2 | TGTGCCGTATTGCCGGGACTAGCGGGGGAGGGGGAGCTGTTTTTT | CAVLPGLAGEGELFF
- | TRBJ1-1 | TRBV19 | TRBD1 | TGTGCCAGTAGTATAGGAAGGGGGCCGGCTGAAGCTTTCTTT | CASSIGRGPAEAFF
- | TRBJ2-1 | TRBV19 | TRBD2 | TGTGCCAGTAGTACTCCGAGCGGGGGCTTCTACAATGAGCAGTTCTTC | CASSTPSGGFYNEQFF
once | TRBJ2-7 | TRBV9 | TRBD1 | TGTGCCAGCAGCGTGGGGTGGGGGACAGGGCACTACGAGCAGTACTTC | CASSVGWGTGHYEQYF
- | TRBJ2-7 | TRBV10-3 | - | TGTGCCATCAGTGATGGGAGGGGGGGCGCATACGAGCAGTACTTC | CAISDGRGGAYEQYF
- | TRBJ2-2 | TRBV29-1 | - | TGCAGCGTTGGAGTTATTAGAACCGGGGAGCTGTTTTTT | CSVGVIRTGELFF
- | TRBJ2-5 | TRBV7-3 | - | TGTGCCAGCAGCCTCGGGACTGGACGGGGGGAGACCCAGTACTTC | CASSLGTGRGETQYF
- | TRBJ1-4 | TRBV3-1/TRBV3-2 | - | TGTGCCAGCAGCCGCCCAACGGGGGGGGCCGATGAAAAACTGTTTTTT | CASSRPTGGADEKLFF
- | TRBJ1-2 | TRBV19 | - | TGTGCCAGTAGTACCCCGGGTGGAGGGGACTATGGCTACACCTTC | CASSTPGGGDYGYTF
- | TRBJ2-2 | TRBV7-9 | TRBD1 | TGTGCCAGCAGCCTCCGACAAAGGGACAGGGGGCGCCCCGGGGAGCTGTTTTTT | CASSLRQRDRGRPGELFF
- | TRBJ2-3 | TRBV11-2 | - | TGTGCCAGCAGCTTAGATGGTGTAGCGAGCACAGATACGCAGTATTTT | CASSLDGVASTDTQYF
- | TRBJ1-1 | TRBV7-2 | - | TGTGCCAGCAGCTTAAGTCCAGGGGTTGGTGAAGCTTTCTTT | CASSLSPGVGEAFF
- | TRBJ2-1 | TRBV6-5 | - | TGTGCCAGCGGAATGTCAGGGTATTCGTATGAGCAGTTCTTC | CASGMSGYSYEQFF
- | TRBJ1-1 | TRBV5-6 | - | TGTGCCAGCAGCTTGACGGGGTTGGGCACTGAAGCTTTCTTT | CASSLTGLGTEAFF
once | TRBJ1-2 | TRBV19 | - | TGTGCCAGTAGTACCCCAGGGCTAGCTAACTATGGCTACACCTTC | CASSTPGLANYGYTF
- | TRBJ2-2 | TRBV9 | - | TGTGCCAGCAGCGTAGGGGGGAGACAGGAGGCCGGGGAGCTGTTTTTT | CASSVGGRQEAGELFF
once | TRBJ1-2 | TRBV6-5 | TRBD1 | TGTGCCAGCAGATGGACAGGGGCGGAGTATGGCTACACCTTC | CASRWTGAEYGYTF
- | TRBJ1-3 | TRBV5-1 | - | TGCGCCAGCAGCACTGGACTTCTTACTGGAAACACCATATATTTT | CASSTGLLTGNTIYF
- | TRBJ2-3 | TRBV2 | TRBD2 | TGTGCCAGCATTAAGAGCCCCAGCGGGGGGTCCACAGATACGCAGTATTTT | CASIKSPSGGSTDTQYF
- | TRBJ1-2 | TRBV10-3 | TRBD1 | TGTGCCATCAGTGAGGAGACAGGGTATGGCTACACCTTC | CAISEETGYGYTF
- | TRBJ2-7 | TRBV7-2 | TRBD1 | TGTGCCAGCAGCTTATATGGACAGGCAGACGAGCAGTACTTC | CASSLYGQADEQYF
few | TRBJ1-5 | TRBV4-3 | - | TGCGCCAGCAGCCCCTTCTATAGCAATCAGCCCCAGCATTTT | CASSPFYSNQPQHF
- | TRBJ1-1 | TRBV6-2/TRBV6-3 | TRBD1 | TGTGCCAGCAGTTACTCGTCGTCCGAGGGGGCCGGGCTGAACACTGAAGCTTTCTTT | CASSYSSSEGAGLNTEAFF
few | TRBJ1-2 | TRBV5-1 | - | TGCGCCAGCAGCTTATGGACACCAAAAAACTATGGCTACACCTTC | CASSLWTPKNYGYTF
- | TRBJ1-2 | TRBV18 | TRBD1 | TGTGCCAGCTCGCTGGGACAGAACTATGGCTACACCTTC | CASSLGQNYGYTF
once | TRBJ1-2 | TRBV11-3 | - | TGTGCCAGCAGCTTAGGTCCGACAGAGAAAGGCTACACCTTC | CASSLGPTEKGYTF